Each of the 6 T cell receptor beta chains below was sequenced from the same sample in a study of regulatory T cells in long-lasting Graves disease. Time point noted: newly diagnosed GD, antithyroid drugs for less than 3 months. The TCR library used RNA extracted from PBMCs. Both iRepertoire HTBI primers and Arm-PCR of CDR3 regions were used to build the TCR beta libraries. MiXCR, run by TCRdb on the multiplex PCR reads, gives a single entry per CDR3 protein. This sample has 550,000 to 700,000 distinct CDR3 sequences, with around 15% found just once. The same sample was also studied in work on T cells in Graves' hyperthyroidism and ophthalmopathy.

The source material was peripheral blood mononuclear cells (PBMCs), sampled at new diagnosis, from a patient treated with antithyroid drugs. The receptor source for this set is a man younger than 30 with Graves disease.

This clonotype was seen at least ten times. This chain links TRBV28 with TRBJ1-1; the D is unclear. Trimming left V 8 bases short and J 3 bases short, with 13 bases between. The CDR3 consists of 13 residues. Germline loops: CDR1 MDHEN, CDR2 SYDVKM. CDR3: CASPGDNYTEAFF. The CDR3 DNA reads TGTGCCAGCCCGGGAGACAACTACACTGAAGCTTTCTTT.

This clonotype was recorded many times. The genes are TRBV18 and TRBJ2-5; no clear D. Trimming shortened V by 6 bases and J by 3 bases, and 8 bases separated the two germline ends. Germline lookup yields CDR1 KGHSH and CDR2 LQKENI. This CDR3 has 12 amino acids. The CDR3: CASSSMEETQYF. CDR3 in DNA: TGTGCCAGCTCTTCAATGGAAGAGACCCAGTACTTC.

This clonotype occurred many times. This chain uses TRBV5-4 with TRBJ1-4, with TRBD1 identical over 9 bases. CDR3 length: 15 residues. After removal of 4 bases from V and 7 bases from J, the junction contained 8 bases not matched to a gene. Germline V gene data show CDR1 as SGHNT and CDR2 as YYREEE (reference sequence). The CDR3 sequence is CASSTGQGLSEKLFF. CDR3 nucleotides: TGTGCCAGCAGCACGGGACAGGGACTGAGTGAAAAACTGTTTTTT.

In this sample, this clonotype turned up a few times. A much larger clone lies a single base off, so this may be a read error. V usage is TRBV12-3 or TRBV12-4 and J usage is TRBJ2-3, with a possible D match to TRBD1 (6 bases). V was pared by 11 bases and J by 0 bases, with 15 bases between. The CDR3 is made up of 14 amino acids. CDR3 nucleotide sequence: TGTGCCGGCTCCCGGCAGGGGAGCACAGATACGCAGTATTTT. It codes for CAGSRQGSTDTQYF.

This clonotype was found a few times. V gene TRBV6-1 combines with J gene TRBJ2-3, with 9 bases aligning to TRBD2. This CDR3 comprises 18 residues. CDR1 is MNHNS, CDR2 SASEGT, per germline. The trim removed 5 bases at V and 2 bases at J, leaving 14 bases unmatched. The CDR3 DNA is TGTGCCAGCAGTCCCGTCCCCCAGGAGCGGGAGGACACAGATACGCAGTATTTT. Amino acids: CASSPVPQEREDTDTQYF.

This clonotype occurred many times. The chain employs TRBV7-9 and TRBJ2-1, with D tentatively TRBD2 (5 bases). Trimming took off 7 bases at V and 0 bases at J, with 13 bases between the two ends. CDR1 is SEHNR, CDR2 FQNEAQ, per germline (reference sequence). This CDR3 is 15 amino acids long. DNA of the CDR3: TGTGCCAGCAAGGAGCGGTTAAGCTCCTACAATGAGCAGTTCTTC. Its protein product is CASKERLSSYNEQFF.